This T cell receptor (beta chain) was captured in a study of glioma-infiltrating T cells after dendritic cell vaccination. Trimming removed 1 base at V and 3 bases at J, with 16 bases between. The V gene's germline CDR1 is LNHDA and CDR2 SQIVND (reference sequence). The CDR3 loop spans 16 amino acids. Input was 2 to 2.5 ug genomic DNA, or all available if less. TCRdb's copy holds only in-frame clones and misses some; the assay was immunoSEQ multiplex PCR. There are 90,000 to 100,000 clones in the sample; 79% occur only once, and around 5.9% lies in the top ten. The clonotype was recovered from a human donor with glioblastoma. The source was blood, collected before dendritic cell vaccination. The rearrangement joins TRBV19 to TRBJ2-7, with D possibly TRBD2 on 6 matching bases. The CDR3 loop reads CASSIVAGGFIYEQYF. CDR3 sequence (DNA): TGTGCCAGTAGTATAGTTGCAGGAGGGTTTATCTACGAGCAGTACTTC. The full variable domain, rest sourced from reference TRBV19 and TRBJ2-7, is DGGITQSPKYLFRKEGQNVTLSCEQNLNHDAMYWYRQDPGQGLRLIYYSQIVNDFQKGDIAEGYSVSREKKESFPLTVTSAQKNPTAFYLCASSIVAGGFIYEQYFGPGTRLTVT.